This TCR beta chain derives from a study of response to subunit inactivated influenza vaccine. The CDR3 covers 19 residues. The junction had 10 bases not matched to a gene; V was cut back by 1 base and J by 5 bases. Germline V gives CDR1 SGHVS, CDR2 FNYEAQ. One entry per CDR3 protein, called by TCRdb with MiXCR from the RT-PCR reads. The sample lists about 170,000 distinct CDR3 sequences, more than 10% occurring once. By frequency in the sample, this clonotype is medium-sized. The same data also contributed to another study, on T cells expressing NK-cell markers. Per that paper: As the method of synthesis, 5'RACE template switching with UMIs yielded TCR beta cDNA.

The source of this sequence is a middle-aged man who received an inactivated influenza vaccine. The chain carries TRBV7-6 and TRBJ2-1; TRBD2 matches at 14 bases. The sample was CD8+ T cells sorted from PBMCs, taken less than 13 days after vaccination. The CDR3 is CASSLDGTSGRKGDNEQFF. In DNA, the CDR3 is TGTGCCAGCAGCTTAGATGGGACTAGCGGGAGAAAGGGAGACAATGAGCAGTTCTTC.